Following are 5 T cell receptor beta chains from one sample sequenced in a study of PD-1 blockade in classical Hodgkin lymphoma. The sample's time point: cycle 4 day 1 (C4D1), after less than 7 weeks of nivolumab. Every patient was affected by relapse after autologous stem cell transplantation, while exposure to brentuximab vedotin was not uniform. Only in-frame clones appear in the TCRdb table, and some are missing; sequencing was by immunoSEQ multiplex PCR. The sample gives tens of thousands of clones, roughly 70% of which show up once; 15% to 20% is in the top ten. The material was peripheral blood mononuclear cells (PBMCs), obtained before the fourth cycle of nivolumab. The source is a human donor with classical Hodgkin lymphoma.

The chain joins TRBV5-1 to TRBJ2-6; weak D call: TRBD1 (6 bases). Germline assignment: CDR1 SGHRS and CDR2 YFSETQ. CDR3 length: 19 amino acids. The germline V and J ends were trimmed by 3 bases and 1 base, with 20 bases remaining between them. The CDR3 DNA reads TGCGCCAGCAGCTGGCAGCCACAGGGAATAGGATCTGGGGCCAACGTCCTGACTTTC. This codes for CASSWQPQGIGSGANVLTF.

This rearrangement joins TRBV4-3 to TRBJ1-6; 8 nucleotides match TRBD1. Germline CDR1 and CDR2: LGHNA and YSLEER. After removal of 2 bases from V and 0 bases from J, the junction contained 6 bases not matched to a gene. CDR3 length: 18 residues. DNA of the CDR3: TGCGCCAGCAGCCAATCAACAGGGGGAAGCTCCTATAATTCACCCCTCCACTTT. As protein: CASSQSTGGSSYNSPLHF.

Worth noting for this clone: This CDR3 is also generated by other DNA sequences in the sample. The chain links TRBV6-5 to TRBJ1-1; 9 bases agree with TRBD1. Germline values: CDR1 MNHEY, CDR2 SVGAGI. J gave up 4 bases and V 9 bases, and 12 bases lay outside the gene matches. This CDR3 contains 15 residues. The CDR3 loop reads CASRPGQGWGTEAFF. CDR3 DNA: TGTGCCAGTAGACCGGGACAGGGTTGGGGCACTGAAGCTTTCTTT.

The chain employs TRBV7-2 and TRBJ2-1, with D tentatively TRBD2 (6 bases). V gave up 6 bases and J gave up 0 bases, with 21 bases separating them. CDR3 length: 18 amino acids. The germline CDR1 and CDR2 sequences are SGHTA and FQGNSA. The DNA for the CDR3 is TGTGCCAGCAGTAAAGCCCGGGACTTCAACCCCTCCTACAATGAGCAGTTCTTC. The encoded protein is CASSKARDFNPSYNEQFF.

This clone was counted only a few times. V and J are TRBV9 and TRBJ2-5, with TRBD2 matching 9 bases. The J segment lost 5 bases and the V segment lost 0 bases, leaving 5 bases of the junction unmatched. CDR3 size: 15 residues. In germline, CDR1 is SGDLS, CDR2 YYNGEE. In nucleotides, the CDR3 is TGTGCCAGCAGCGTAGATGGGGCGGGAGGGGAGACCCAGTACTTC. Amino acid sequence: CASSVDGAGGETQYF.